The T cell receptor (beta chain) under discussion was sequenced for a study of graft-versus-host responses after intestinal transplantation (dated by TCRdb to the early 2020s). With regard to the full study: The transplants that recipients got were multivisceral, liver-intestinal, or isolated intestinal. Donor T cell macrochimerism was defined as a peak of at least 4% donor T cells among recipient peripheral blood mononuclear cells. Alloreactive clones were identified by sequencing pre-transplant mixed lymphocyte reaction products and comparing these products with unstimulated pre-transplant donor and recipient T cells. After intestinal transplantation, graft-versus-host and host-versus-graft alloreactive T cell clones in the graft, circulation and bone marrow were tracked using bulk TCR-beta CDR3 sequencing. Rather than being sequenced by the commercial service, samples from three later patients were sequenced in-house on an Illumina MiSeq and processed with MiXCR. Anti-thymocyte globulin induction was given to all recipients, followed by maintenance tacrolimus and steroids for approximately three years. The cohort enrolled 24 intestinal transplant recipients including one retransplant, and a few patients lacking pretransplant specimens were excluded.

Intraepithelial and lamina propria lymphocytes were isolated from graft specimens using dithiothreitol, EDTA incubations and collagenase D digestion. Serial intestinal graft biopsy specimens collected up to 600 days after transplant underwent bulk TCR-beta sequencing. The library was generated by the immunoSEQ multiplex PCR assay. Adaptive Biotechnologies carried out high-throughput TCR-beta CDR3 sequencing of genomic DNA for most patients. The original methods were these. TCR sequencing data for around 20 patients were retrieved from Adaptive's ImmunoSEQ software; a few other patients were processed with MiXCR and VDJtools. Because the origin of CDR3 nucleotide sequences shared between donor and recipient could not be assigned, those sequences were removed. To count as alloreactive, a clone needed at least 2-fold expansion over unstimulated cells and a minimum CFSE-low frequency of 0.002% (template counts) or 0.001% (read counts). Clones detected in sequenced pre-transplant spleen, lymph node, or MLR CFSE-low populations of the donor or recipient were defined as mappable. The cumulative frequency of alloreactive clones was calculated as a percentage of all sequences, weighted by copy number. The immuneACCESS repertoire file appears here via TCRdb, limited to in-frame rearrangements. These files lack a portion of the clones; in checked studies, under half of the deficit traces to unresolved V genes, and the cause of the others is not known. V and J calls and clone size are given by that table; D and trimming were obtained from the DNA. The sample has more than 50,000 clones on record, roughly 90% of them singletons. The ten largest clones take up around 1.7% of the sample.

A remark on this clone: Its antigen is not yet known. No base quality information exists; no much larger clone differs at one position.

The investigation overall reported the following: Peak levels of circulating GvH clones were associated with declines in HvG clones early after transplant. The conclusions were limited by the relatively low number and heterogeneity of the intestinal transplant patients. In patients with donor T cell macrochimerism, the allografts had high GvH to HvG T cell clonal ratios. GvH clones were detected in recipient bone marrow, and some of these GvH clones were observed earlier in ileal mucosa or blood, consistent with an intestinal mucosal origin.

V was cut back by 0 bases and J by 3 bases, leaving a gap of 11 bases between them. Taken from the germline V gene, the CDR1 and CDR2 loops are SGHTA and FQGTGA. The CDR3 spans 16 residues, from the cysteine through the phenylalanine. Here the CDR3 DNA is all that survives: 48 bases in frame from base 1. Sequenced material: ileum tissue, taken 350 to 400 days after transplant. This chain joins TRBV7-3 to TRBJ2-2; the D gene cannot be named for sure. The clonotype was recovered from a human patient who received an intestinal transplant, so some T cells may come from the graft donor. The CDR3 corresponds to CASSLTGGPYTGELFF. The DNA sequence reads TGTGCCAGCAGCTTAACTGGCGGACCCTACACCGGGGAGCTGTTTTTT.